These 18 T cell receptor beta chains share one sample of origin, sequenced in a study of molecular identifiers for immune sequencing clone quantification. TCRdb recomputed calls from the PCR reads with MiXCR, one row per CDR3 protein. The sample lists some 580,000 distinct CDR3 sequences, about 25% occurring once. The sample taken for sequencing was naive CD8+ T cells from blood, with Jurkat cell RNA spiked in. As for subset: FACS-sorted CD8+CD4-CCR7+CD45RA+ naive T cells. The receptors originated from a human donor in good health. Some libraries in this study had Jurkat cell RNA spiked in.

The rearrangement joins TRBV5-4 to TRBJ2-3; perhaps TRBD2 as D (6 bases). The germline gives CDR1 SGHNT, CDR2 YYREEE (reference sequence). With 1 base removed from V and 5 bases from J, the gap between germline ends came to 20 bases. The CDR3 runs 17 residues. In DNA form, the CDR3 reads TGTGCCAGCAGCTTGAGGTTGGGGTGGGAGGAGTTAGATACGCAGTATTTT. Translating gives CASSLRLGWEELDTQYF. The full variable domain, completed using reference TRBV5-4 and TRBJ2-3, is ETGVTQSPTHLIKTRGQQVTLRCSSQSGHNTVSWYQQALGQGPQFIFQYYREEENGRGNFPPRFSGLQFPNYSSELNVNALELDDSALYLCASSLRLGWEELDTQYFGPGTRLTVL.

Comments on this clonotype: Because it lacks the conserved phenylalanine or tryptophan at the end, this CDR3 is likely a read error. V is TRBV24-1 and J is TRBJ2-2, with D hard to call. V was cut by 9 bases and J by 0 bases, with 7 bases left in between. The CDR3 spans 13 residues. Germline V CDR1 and CDR2: KGHDR, SFDVKD. CDR3 in amino acids: CATSLTNTGELFL. The CDR3 DNA is TGTGCCACCTCCCTGACGAACACCGGGGAGCTGTTTCTT.

This clonotype was counted only a few times. Compared with germline, one end of the junction differs, possibly owing to a read error. DNA for the CDR3: TGCGCCAGCTGCCAAGACCGGACAGCGAACACTGAAGCTTTCTTT. This gives the protein CASCQDRTANTEAFF. The J gene is TRBJ1-1, the V gene TRBV4-1, with D perhaps TRBD1 (6 bases). The germline V gene encodes CDR1 MGHRA and CDR2 YSYEKL. The CDR3 is made up of 15 amino acids.

The J gene is TRBJ2-5, the V gene TRBV19; D not resolved. Per the germline V gene, CDR1 is LNHDA and CDR2 is SQIVND (reference sequence). Trimming left V 9 bases short and J 5 bases short, with 10 bases between. This CDR3 region has 11 residues. CDR3 sequence reads: CASRIGETQYF. The CDR3 DNA sequence: TGTGCCAGCCGCATTGGGGAGACCCAGTACTTC.

The genes are TRBV13 and TRBJ2-7, with D uncertain. Germline CDR1 and CDR2: PRHDT and FYEKMQ (reference sequence). The CDR3 runs to 13 residues. Trimming took off 4 bases at V and 3 bases at J, with 10 bases between the two ends. The CDR3 here is CASSSASDYEQYF. The CDR3 coding sequence is TGTGCCAGCAGCTCCGCCAGCGACTACGAGCAGTACTTC. Complete variable domain (other parts from reference TRBV13 and TRBJ2-7): AAGVIQSPRHLIKEKRETATLKCYPIPRHDTVYWYQQGPGQDPQFLISFYEKMQSDKGSIPDRFSAQQFSDYHSELNMSSLELGDSALYFCASSSASDYEQYFGPGTRLTVT.

This clonotype showed up just once. A single base separates this from a much larger clone, so it may be a read error. The CDR3 spells CASSYPDDGEAFF. In DNA, the CDR3 is TGTGCCAGCAGTTACCCAGATGACGGTGAAGCTTTCTTT. This chain links TRBV6-2 or TRBV6-3 with TRBJ1-1; D is unclear. Germline CDR1 is MNHEY and CDR2 is SVGEGT. The CDR3 length is 13 residues. The V gene lost 2 bases and the J gene lost 7 bases, with 11 bases spanning the gap.

As regards this clonotype: Germline is not matched at one junction end, which may reflect a read error. V is TRBV6-1 and J is TRBJ2-7; TRBD1 matches 7 bases. Germline values: CDR1 MNHNS, CDR2 SASEGT. The CDR3 contains 14 residues. The chain's CDR3 is CASSPQGVNYGQYF. CDR3 coding DNA: TGTGCCAGCAGCCCTCAGGGGGTCAACTACGGGCAGTACTTC.

The chain combines TRBV29-1 with TRBJ2-1; TRBD2 matches 12 bases. Germline trimming cut 7 bases from V and 8 bases from J; bases unmatched to any gene: 12. This CDR3 spans 15 amino acids. Germline CDR1 reads SQVTM; CDR2 reads ANQGSEA. CDR3: CSAPTSGGLADEQFF. CDR3 nucleotide sequence: TGCAGCGCCCCGACTAGCGGGGGCCTCGCTGATGAGCAGTTCTTC.

There are many counts of this clonotype. V gene TRBV9 combines with J gene TRBJ2-5, with D perhaps TRBD2 (6 bases). The CDR3 contains 15 residues. V shed 3 bases and J shed 2 bases, with 14 bases lying between them. Germline assignment: CDR1 SGDLS and CDR2 YYNGEE. CDR3 residues: CASSADGLNQETQYF. The CDR3 region has the DNA TGTGCCAGCAGCGCCGACGGACTAAATCAAGAGACCCAGTACTTC.

This clonotype was counted between two and nine times. The chain recombines TRBV5-6 with TRBJ1-1, with 8 bases lining up with TRBD1. Germline V gene sequence: CDR1 SGHDT, CDR2 YYEEEE. Trimming removed 10 bases from V and 0 bases from J; junction bases left unmatched: 5. CDR3 length: 13 residues. DNA for the CDR3: TGTGCCGCGGGGGACAGGATGAACACTGAAGCTTTCTTT. Amino acid sequence: CAAGDRMNTEAFF. The full variable domain, its missing parts supplied by reference TRBV5-6 and TRBJ1-1, is DAGVTQSPTHLIKTRGQQVTLRCSPKSGHDTVSWYQQALGQGPQFIFQYYEEEERQRGNFPDRFSGHQFPNYSSELNVNALLLGDSALYLCAAGDRMNTEAFFGQGTRLTVV.

The chain recombines TRBV6-5 with TRBJ1-1; 9 positions match TRBD1. With 6 bases clipped from V and 6 bases from J, the junction kept 2 bases outside the gene matches. Looked up from germline, CDR1 is MNHEY and CDR2 is SVGAGI. The CDR3 has 12 amino acids. CDR3 amino acids: CASRTGGAEAFF. In nucleotides, the CDR3 is TGTGCCAGCAGGACAGGGGGGGCTGAAGCTTTCTTT.

Regarding this clonotype: One end of the junction fails to match germline, which may point to a read error. This rearrangement joins TRBV27 to TRBJ2-7; TRBD2 matches at 8 bases. This CDR3 has 14 residues. CDR1 is MNHEY and CDR2 is SMNVEV in the germline V gene (reference sequence). Written as DNA, the CDR3 is TGTGCCAGCAGCACCCGACTAGCGAGCTACGCGCAGTACTTC. As protein: CASSTRLASYAQYF.

This clonotype was picked up a small number of times. The CDR3 DNA reads TGTGCCAGCATGGCAGGGTCATCCTATGGCTACACCTTC. Translating it yields CASMAGSSYGYTF. V gene TRBV27 combines with J gene TRBJ1-2; D is perhaps TRBD1 (5 bases). This CDR3 comprises 13 residues. Germline V gene lookup returns CDR1 MNHEY and CDR2 SMNVEV (reference sequence). Trimming removed 7 bases from V and 4 bases from J, with 13 bases in between.

Note on this clonotype: This may come from a read error, since a much larger clone is one base off. The J gene is TRBJ2-3, the V gene TRBV6-5; D is undetermined. CDR1 and CDR2 from the germline V gene are MNHEY and SVGAGI. This CDR3 is 17 amino acids long. CDR3 region: CVSSYSRALGRTDTQYF. In DNA, the CDR3 is TGTGTCAGCAGTTACTCTAGGGCGCTGGGAAGGACAGATACGCAGTATTTT.

The chain couples TRBV10-3 to TRBJ2-7; D is unclear. This CDR3 comprises 15 residues. The V end was cut by 0 bases, the J end by 2 bases, with 11 bases between. The germline V gene encodes CDR1 ENHRY and CDR2 SYGVKD. CDR3 nucleotide sequence: TGTGCCATCAGTGAGTCAAGGTATACTACCTACGAGCAGTACTTC. Translated, it gives CAISESRYTTYEQYF.

Comment on this clonotype: Mismatch with germline at one junction end may stem from a read error. The rearrangement links TRBV9 to TRBJ2-5, with D possibly matching TRBD2 (7 bases). The CDR3 length is 14 residues. Germline-derived CDR1 and CDR2 are SGDLS and YYNGEE. The CDR3: CAGSAGALKETQYF. The CDR3 region has the DNA TGTGCCGGCAGCGCGGGGGCCCTTAAAGAGACCCAGTACTTC. The variable domain in full, completed from reference TRBV9 and TRBJ2-5, reads DSGVTQTPKHLITATGQRVTLRCSPRSGDLSVYWYQQSLDQGLQFLIQYYNGEERAKGNILERFSAQQFPDLHSELNLSSLELGDSALYFCAGSAGALKETQYFGPGTRLLVL.

For this clonotype: One junction end disagrees with the germline gene, perhaps due to a read error. CDR3 sequence reads: CAGSPRTSGTTYNEQFF. The CDR3 DNA sequence: TGTGCCGGCAGTCCCCGGACTAGCGGGACTACCTACAATGAGCAGTTCTTC. The chain is built from TRBV6-6 and TRBJ2-1, with 12 bases that match TRBD2. This CDR3 region has 17 residues. The germline CDR1 and CDR2 sequences are MNHNY and SVGAGI (reference sequence).

Concerning this clonotype itself: With a much larger clone just one base away, this may be a read error. The rearrangement uses TRBV6-5 and TRBJ2-2; either TRBD1 or TRBD2 may supply D (5 bases each). The CDR3 consists of 14 residues. Germline values: CDR1 MNHEY, CDR2 SVGAGI. CDR3 DNA: TGTGCCAGCACCGGGGCGGAGAACTCCGGGGAGCTGTTTTTT. This codes for CASTGAENSGELFF.